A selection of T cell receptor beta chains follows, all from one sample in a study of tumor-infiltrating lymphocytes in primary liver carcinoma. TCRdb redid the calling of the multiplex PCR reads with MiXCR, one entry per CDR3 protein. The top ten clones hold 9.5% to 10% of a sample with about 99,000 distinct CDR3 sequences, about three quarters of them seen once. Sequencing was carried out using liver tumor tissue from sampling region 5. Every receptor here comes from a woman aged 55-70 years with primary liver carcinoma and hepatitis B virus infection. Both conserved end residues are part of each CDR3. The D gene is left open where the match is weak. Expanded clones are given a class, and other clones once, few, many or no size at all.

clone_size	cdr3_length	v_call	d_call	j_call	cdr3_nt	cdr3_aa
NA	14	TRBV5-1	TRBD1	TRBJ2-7	TGCGCCAGCAGCTCCAGGGGGTTCTCCGGAGAGCAGTACTTC	CASSSRGFSGEQYF
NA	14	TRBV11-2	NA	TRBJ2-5	TGTGCCAGCAGCTCCACCGACGGGGTAGAGACCCAGTACTTC	CASSSTDGVETQYF
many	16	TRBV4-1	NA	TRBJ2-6	TGCGCCAGCAGCCAATCGGGCCAATCTGGGGCCAACGTCCTGACTTTC	CASSQSGQSGANVLTF
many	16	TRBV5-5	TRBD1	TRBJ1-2	TGTGCCAGCAGCTTCCGCGGACAGGGCTCCCCGGTTGGCTACACCTTC	CASSFRGQGSPVGYTF
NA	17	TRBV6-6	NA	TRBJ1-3	TGTGCCAACAGTCCAAGACACCCGGTGGGCTCTGGAAACACCATATATTTT	CANSPRHPVGSGNTIYF
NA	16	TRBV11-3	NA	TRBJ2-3	TGTGCCGGCAGCTTAAGCCGTGGCGGTCCCACAGATACGCAGTATTTT	CAGSLSRGGPTDTQYF
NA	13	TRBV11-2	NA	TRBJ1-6	TGTGCCAGCAGCCTTGTAAAGAATTCACTCCTCCACTTT	CASSLVKNSLLHF
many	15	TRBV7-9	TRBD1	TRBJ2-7	TGTGCCAGCAGCTTAGCAGGGGGACAGTTCTACGAGCAGTACTTC	CASSLAGGQFYEQYF
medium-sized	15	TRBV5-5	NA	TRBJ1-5	TGTGCCAGCAGCTTTGGGTCGGCGGGAAATCAGCCCCAGCATTTT	CASSFGSAGNQPQHF
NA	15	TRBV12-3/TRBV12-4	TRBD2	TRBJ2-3	TGTGCAAGCCTCTGGCGGGAGACAAGCACAGATACGCAGTATTTT	CASLWRETSTDTQYF
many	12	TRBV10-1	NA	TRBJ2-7	TGCGCCAGCAGTGAGCCTGGCGGTCTTATGTACTTC	CASSEPGGLMYF
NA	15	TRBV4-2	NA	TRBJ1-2	TGTACCAGCAGCCAAGATCTGTCGGAGTACTATGGCTACGCCTTC	CTSSQDLSEYYGYAF